The 27 T cell receptor beta chains below come from one sample, sequenced in a study of T cell responses to AZD1222 COVID-19 vaccine. The table came from immunoSEQ multiplex PCR; TCRdb's copy has only in-frame clones and leaves some out. Altogether 100,000 to 150,000 clones are present, around nine tenths being singletons, with the ten largest covering about 6%. This sample comprised peripheral blood, obtained on day 0 of AZD1222 vaccination. These receptors all come from an adult in good health.

The chain employs TRBV9 and TRBJ1-6; no clear D. The CDR3 has 15 residues. V lost 6 bases and J lost 6, with 16 bases in between. Germline V gene lookup returns CDR1 SGDLS and CDR2 YYNGEE. The CDR3 nucleotides read TGTGCCAGCACCTCTTCTGGACGGGCTAATTCACCCCTCCACTTT. This encodes CASTSSGRANSPLHF.

The chain uses TRBV9 and TRBJ2-4; 9 bases match TRBD2. With 4 bases clipped from V and 1 base from J, the junction kept 9 bases outside the gene matches. Germline loops: CDR1 SGDLS, CDR2 YYNGEE. This CDR3 is built from 17 residues. CDR3: CASSPGASGGAKNIQYF. Written as DNA, the CDR3 is TGTGCCAGCAGCCCCGGGGCGAGCGGGGGGGCCAAAAACATTCAGTACTTC.

This clone has only one observation. J is TRBJ1-2 and V is TRBV7-2; D not resolved. Trimming stripped 4 bases from V and 7 bases from J, with 13 bases between. Germline assignment: CDR1 SGHTA and CDR2 FQGNSA. This CDR3 region has 13 residues. The CDR3 is CASSSYRTAGYTF. CDR3 sequence (DNA): TGTGCCAGCAGCTCCTACCGGACGGCTGGCTACACCTTC.

This clone was detected only a few times. The junction shows a germline mismatch at one end, possibly a read error. The J gene is TRBJ2-7, the V gene TRBV7-9; 7 bases map to TRBD1. The germline gives CDR1 SEHNR, CDR2 FQNEAQ (reference sequence). CDR3 length: 12 amino acids. The CDR3 nucleotides are TGTGCCAGCAGCTTACAAGGGACAGCCCGCTGCTTC. This codes for CASSLQGTARCF.

This clone came up once. V usage is TRBV6-2 or TRBV6-3 and J usage is TRBJ2-2, with D maybe TRBD2 (6 bases). V was shortened by 5 bases and J by 5 bases, with 12 bases between the two germline ends. The CDR3 runs 14 residues. From germline, CDR1 is MNHEY and CDR2 SVGEGT. CDR3 bases: TGTGCCAGCAGTCGATCGGCGGGAACCGGGGAGCTGTTTTTT. Translated: CASSRSAGTGELFF.

The chain is built from TRBV27 and TRBJ1-2; D may be TRBD1 (5 bases). The CDR3 is 13 residues long. Trimming shortened V by 6 bases and J by 8 bases, and 16 bases separated the two germline ends. The germline V gene has CDR1 MNHEY and CDR2 SMNVEV (reference sequence). The CDR3 spells CASRGTGNQGYTF. DNA for the CDR3: TGTGCCAGCAGAGGGACGGGAAATCAGGGCTACACCTTC.

The V and J genes are TRBV6-6 and TRBJ1-1, with D possibly TRBD1 on 6 matching bases. Trimming cost V 8 bases and J 6 bases, with 16 bases left between them. Germline CDR1 and CDR2: MNHNY and SVGAGI (reference sequence). This CDR3 is 13 amino acids long. Written as DNA, the CDR3 is TGTGCCAGCGACAGGCCCCCGGTGGCTGAAGCTTTCTTT. Encoded protein: CASDRPPVAEAFF.

This chain connects TRBV7-8 to TRBJ1-3, with D unresolved. The CDR3 spans 16 residues. Germline CDR1 and CDR2: SGHVS and FQNEAQ. V was shortened by 1 base and J by 0 bases, with 10 bases between the two germline ends. The CDR3 sequence: CASSLGLAYSGNTIYF. In nucleotides, the CDR3 is TGTGCCAGCAGCTTAGGGCTGGCCTACTCTGGAAACACCATATATTTT.

The chain is built from TRBV5-5 and TRBJ1-5, with TRBD1 as a possible D gene (5 bases). CDR1 and CDR2 (germline): SGHKS, YYEKEE (reference sequence). This CDR3 is built from 13 residues. V was shortened by 4 bases and J by 7 bases, with 12 bases between the two germline ends. The chain's CDR3 is CASSGQSGQPQHF. The CDR3 DNA follows: TGTGCCAGCAGCGGGCAATCAGGGCAGCCCCAGCATTTT.

The V gene is TRBV19, the J gene TRBJ1-6, with D unclear. With 3 bases removed from V and 6 bases from J, the gap between germline ends came to 6 bases. CDR3 length equals 13 residues. Germline V gene data show CDR1 as LNHDA and CDR2 as SQIVND (reference sequence). The DNA of the CDR3 is TGTGCCAGTAGTATTGTCGGTAATTCACCCCTCCACTTT. It encodes CASSIVGNSPLHF.

The chain is built from TRBV6-2 or TRBV6-3 and TRBJ2-3; 9 bases align to TRBD2. Looked up from germline, CDR1 is MNHEY and CDR2 is SVGEGT. Germline trimming cut 1 base from V and 3 bases from J; bases unmatched to any gene: 17. This CDR3 region has 20 residues. The CDR3 protein is CASSYFLFAGGIDRTDTQYF. CDR3 nucleotides: TGTGCCAGCAGTTACTTCCTTTTTGCGGGGGGGATCGATCGGACAGATACGCAGTATTTT.

The chain joins TRBV9 to TRBJ1-1, with D uncertain. The CDR3 totals 15 residues. The germline V gene has CDR1 SGDLS and CDR2 YYNGEE. Trimming took 3 bases from V and 5 from J, leaving 17 bases between them. CDR3 protein: CASSALGNIGTEAFF. The CDR3 DNA reads as TGTGCCAGCAGCGCTCTAGGTAACATAGGAACTGAAGCTTTCTTT.

The chain couples TRBV2 to TRBJ1-3, with 8 nucleotides matching TRBD1. V shed 10 bases, J shed 4 bases, and the junction held 3 bases outside the gene matches. This CDR3 region has 12 residues. Germline CDR1 reads SNHLY; CDR2 reads FYNNEI. The CDR3 region is CATQGEGNTIYF. CDR3 in DNA: TGTGCCACACAGGGGGAGGGAAACACCATATATTTT.

The chain is built from TRBV6-5 and TRBJ1-2; D gene unclear. Between the trimmed V and J ends, which lost 8 bases and 5 bases, there was a span of 12 bases. CDR3 length: 12 amino acids. Germline V gene lookup returns CDR1 MNHEY and CDR2 SVGAGI. The CDR3 here is CASDPLSYGYTF. CDR3 DNA sequence: TGTGCCAGCGACCCGCTATCATATGGCTACACCTTC.

This clone was detected ten times or more. The chain is built from TRBV2 and TRBJ1-4; no definite D call. The germline V gene encodes CDR1 SNHLY and CDR2 FYNNEI. CDR3 size: 14 residues. Deletions cut 4 bases from V and 5 bases from J, with 11 bases between. CDR3 amino acids: CASSGPDGNEKLFF. The CDR3 nucleotides are TGTGCCAGCAGTGGACCAGATGGGAATGAAAAACTGTTTTTT.

This chain uses TRBV7-8 with TRBJ1-6; 7 bases line up with TRBD1. This CDR3 comprises 15 residues. Germline-derived CDR1 and CDR2 are SGHVS and FQNEAQ. V shed 5 bases and J 9 bases; nucleotides not matched to a gene: 10. DNA for the CDR3: TGTGCCAGCAGCGGGAACAGGGGTCCTTCTTCACCCCTCCACTTT. Its translation: CASSGNRGPSSPLHF.

The rearrangement uses TRBV7-9 and TRBJ2-5; no definite D call. The CDR3 extends over 15 amino acids. Germline-derived CDR1 and CDR2 are SEHNR and FQNEAQ (reference sequence). Trimming removed 2 bases from V and 2 bases from J, with 12 bases in between. The CDR3 nucleotides read TGTGCCAGCAGCTTAATGTTGGCAGGACAAGAGACCCAGTACTTC. Translating it yields CASSLMLAGQETQYF.

This chain connects TRBV11-1 to TRBJ1-2; D gene ambiguous. Germline V gene sequence: CDR1 SGHAT, CDR2 FQDESV (reference sequence). The V and J ends lost 3 bases and 5 bases respectively, with 13 bases between them. This CDR3 comprises 14 residues. CDR3 sequence reads: CASSLDVPDYGYTF. The DNA of the CDR3 is TGTGCCAGCAGCTTGGACGTACCGGATTATGGCTACACCTTC.

The chain joins TRBV5-1 to TRBJ2-7, with D perhaps TRBD1 or TRBD2 (5 bases each). The V gene's germline CDR1 is SGHRS and CDR2 YFSETQ. V was trimmed by 7 bases and J by 3 bases, leaving 17 bases between them. This CDR3 spans 14 amino acids. The CDR3 DNA reads as TGCGCCAGCGGAGACGGGACCAACAACTACGAGCAGTACTTC. It codes for CASGDGTNNYEQYF.

This sequence joins TRBV10-3 and TRBJ2-7; either TRBD1 or TRBD2 may fit D (7 bases each). The CDR3 consists of 14 residues. Trimming shortened V by 6 bases and J by 1 base, and 13 bases separated the two germline ends. CDR1 is ENHRY and CDR2 is SYGVKD in the germline V gene. CDR3 protein: CAIRIQGGSYEQYF. The DNA for the CDR3 is TGTGCCATCAGGATTCAGGGGGGGTCCTACGAGCAGTACTTC.

The chain is built from TRBV7-9 and TRBJ1-4; the D gene is possibly TRBD1 (6 bases). Deletions cut 3 bases from V and 5 bases from J, with 16 bases between. Germline assignment: CDR1 SEHNR and CDR2 FQNEAQ (reference sequence). The CDR3 is 16 amino acids. The CDR3 region has the DNA TGTGCCAGCAGCTTGAGTACGACAGGTTCCAATGAAAAACTGTTTTTT. It translates to CASSLSTTGSNEKLFF.

This clone was detected only once. This chain uses TRBV4-1 with TRBJ1-2, with D uncertain. The V gene lost 4 bases and the J gene lost 3 bases, with 15 bases spanning the gap. There are 15 residues in the CDR3. Germline CDR1 is MGHRA and CDR2 is YSYEKL. The CDR3: CASSPQSRPDYGYTF. In DNA, the CDR3 is TGCGCCAGCAGCCCACAGTCGCGGCCTGACTATGGCTACACCTTC.

The rearrangement uses TRBV30 and TRBJ1-5, with 7 bases fitting TRBD1. CDR1 and CDR2 (germline): GTSNPN, SVGIG (reference sequence). The J segment lost 1 base and the V segment lost 0 bases, leaving 3 bases of the junction unmatched. The CDR3 has 15 residues. The CDR3 nucleotides read TGTGCCTGGAGTGTTAGGGGGCTCAGCAATCAGCCCCAGCATTTT. Amino acid sequence: CAWSVRGLSNQPQHF.

This clone was detected many times. J is TRBJ1-2 and V is TRBV5-6; 7 bases are a match to TRBD1. The V gene end was trimmed by 4 bases and the J gene end by 5 bases; junction bases not matched to a gene: 2. Germline CDR1 is SGHDT and CDR2 is YYEEEE. This CDR3 has 12 residues. The CDR3 protein is CASSLGQYGYTF. CDR3 in DNA: TGTGCCAGCAGCCTGGGACAGTATGGCTACACCTTC.

This chain links TRBV5-6 with TRBJ1-1, with D unclear. Trimming removed 0 bases at V and 0 bases at J, with 6 bases between. Germline V gives CDR1 SGHDT, CDR2 YYEEEE. The length of the CDR3 is 14 residues. In nucleotides, the CDR3 is TGTGCCAGCAGCTTGGCTTCAGTGAACACTGAAGCTTTCTTT. Its protein is CASSLASVNTEAFF.

The genes are TRBV6-2 or TRBV6-3 and TRBJ1-1; tentatively, D is TRBD1 (5 bases). Germline CDR1 and CDR2: MNHEY and SVGEGT. The CDR3 consists of 14 residues. V was trimmed by 5 bases and J by 1 base, leaving 11 bases between them. Written as DNA, the CDR3 is TGTGCCAGCAGTGCCCCCAGGGAGAACACTGAAGCTTTCTTT. The encoded protein is CASSAPRENTEAFF.

In the case of this clone: Other DNA sequences in this sample translate to the same CDR3. The chain couples TRBV3-1 (or the pseudogene TRBV3-2) to TRBJ1-3; 8 bases are shared with TRBD1. Germline V gene sequence: CDR1 LGHDT, CDR2 YNNKEL (reference sequence). Trimming removed 5 bases from V and 1 base from J; junction bases left unmatched: 1. The CDR3 length is 14 residues. The CDR3 DNA reads TGTGCCAGCAGCTACAGGGGGTCTGGAAACACCATATATTTT. Translated: CASSYRGSGNTIYF.